The 26 T cell receptor beta chains below come from one sample, sequenced in a study of blood T cells in healthy people across ages. Combining a sample-barcoded 5' primer with a J-beta primer mix, a second PCR ran for roughly 7 to 12 cycles. TCRdb re-called the 5' RACE reads with MiXCR, one entry per CDR3 protein. This sample has some 1.4 million distinct CDR3 sequences; 35% to 45% occur once, and the top ten carry 7.9%. Sequencing was performed on blood. Receptors originate from a woman between 18 and 30 years old in good health.

The chain combines TRBV2 with TRBJ1-5; D is unclear. This CDR3 contains 16 residues. V dropped 4 bases and J dropped 0 bases, with 13 bases sitting between them. CDR1 SNHLY and CDR2 FYNNEI come from the germline V gene. The CDR3 coding sequence is TGTGCCAGCAGTGGAGGCGCGGGTTATAGCAATCAGCCCCAGCATTTT. Residues: CASSGGAGYSNQPQHF.

This clonotype was counted a few times. The CDR3 sequence: CASSALAQETQYF. CDR3 nucleotide sequence: TGTGCCAGCAGTGCTCTAGCACAAGAGACCCAGTACTTC. V and J are TRBV2 and TRBJ2-5; the D gene is possibly TRBD2 (5 bases). Between the trimmed V and J ends, which lost 4 bases and 2 bases, there was a span of 8 bases. Germline-derived CDR1 and CDR2 are SNHLY and FYNNEI. This CDR3 contains 13 residues.

The chain carries TRBV7-8 and TRBJ1-2, with 10 bases lining up with TRBD1. The CDR3 contains 15 residues. The germline gives CDR1 SGHVS, CDR2 FQNEAQ. The ends lost 4 bases at V and 5 bases at J; junction bases unmatched: 7. The CDR3 coding sequence is TGTGCCAGCAGCTGGGGGACAGGGGACCTATATGGCTACACCTTC. This codes for CASSWGTGDLYGYTF.

The chain joins TRBV5-1 to TRBJ2-7, with 9 bases lining up with TRBD1. The CDR3 sequence is 13 residues long. Germline CDR1 is SGHRS and CDR2 is YFSETQ. The trim removed 6 bases at V and 4 bases at J, leaving 5 bases unmatched. This CDR3 reads CASTGQGRYEQYF. The CDR3 coding sequence is TGCGCCAGCACGGGACAGGGACGATACGAGCAGTACTTC.

The chain combines TRBV7-9 with TRBJ2-3; D is uncertain. CDR1 SEHNR and CDR2 FQNEAQ come from the germline V gene (reference sequence). V was cut by 5 bases and J by 1 base, with 16 bases left in between. The CDR3 contains 16 residues. The CDR3 spells CASSPLGLEGTDTQYF. DNA of the CDR3: TGTGCCAGCAGCCCGCTTGGGCTAGAAGGCACAGATACGCAGTATTTT.

This sequence joins TRBV29-1 and TRBJ2-1, with a tentative D call TRBD2 (6 bases). Trimming stripped 4 bases from V and 4 bases from J, with 17 bases between. Germline assignment: CDR1 SQVTM and CDR2 ANQGSEA. The CDR3 loop spans 15 amino acids. Written as DNA, the CDR3 is TGCAGCGTTGTCTTTACCGGGGGTTTTTACAATGAGCAGTTCTTC. It encodes CSVVFTGGFYNEQFF.

This clonotype was found a few times. V gene TRBV29-1 combines with J gene TRBJ1-1; TRBD1 might be the D (5 bases). V lost 1 base and J lost 5, with 14 bases in between. CDR1 is SQVTM, CDR2 ANQGSEA, per germline. CDR3 length equals 14 residues. CDR3 in amino acids: CSVEVEGAKTEAFF. The CDR3 coding sequence is TGCAGCGTTGAAGTGGAAGGGGCTAAGACTGAAGCTTTCTTT.

This clonotype was observed once. The chain links TRBV7-8 to TRBJ2-7; D not certain. V lost 1 base and J lost 12, with 10 bases in between. The CDR3 consists of 11 residues. CDR1 and CDR2 (germline): SGHVS, FQNEAQ. CDR3 in amino acids: CASSLDDKWYF. The CDR3 coding sequence is TGTGCCAGCAGCTTAGACGATAAGTGGTACTTC.

The gene calls are TRBV10-3 and TRBJ1-1; D is unresolved. Per the germline V gene, CDR1 is ENHRY and CDR2 is SYGVKD. The CDR3 has 15 amino acids. V lost 0 bases and J 1 base, leaving 9 bases between the germline ends. The CDR3 nucleotides read TGTGCCATCAGTGAGTCGATCATAGGGAACACTGAAGCTTTCTTT. This gives the protein CAISESIIGNTEAFF.

The CDR3 protein is CASSPGTSGYGYTF. For the CDR3, the DNA is TGTGCCAGCAGCCCCGGGACCTCCGGCTACGGCTACACCTTC. This rearrangement joins TRBV12-3 or TRBV12-4 to TRBJ1-2, with D possibly being TRBD1 (5 bases). V was cut by 6 bases and J by 8 bases, with 19 bases left in between. This CDR3 region has 14 residues.

V usage is TRBV20-1 and J usage is TRBJ2-7; D is unresolved. CDR1 is DFQATT, CDR2 SNEGSKA, per germline (reference sequence). The CDR3 has 12 amino acids. V dropped 2 bases and J dropped 5 bases, with 10 bases sitting between them. The CDR3 loop reads CSARKAANEQYF. The CDR3 DNA is TGCAGTGCTAGAAAAGCAGCAAACGAGCAGTACTTC.

This clonotype was recorded a few times. The chain joins TRBV20-1 to TRBJ2-7; no clear D gene. This CDR3 comprises 11 residues. CDR1 DFQATT and CDR2 SNEGSKA come from the germline V gene (reference sequence). This CDR3 reads CSTPGQYEQYF. Written as DNA, the CDR3 is TGCAGCACCCCTGGGCAGTACGAGCAGTACTTC.

This clonotype has just a few counts. The rearrangement joins TRBV25-1 to TRBJ2-5, with D tentatively TRBD1 (6 bases). Germline V lookup: CDR1 MGHDK, CDR2 SYGVNS. CDR3 length: 15 amino acids. Trimming removed 0 bases from V and 5 bases from J, with 13 bases in between. The CDR3: CASSEYEGVGETQYF. The DNA of the CDR3 is TGTGCCAGCAGTGAATACGAGGGGGTAGGGGAGACCCAGTACTTC.

This clonotype was counted only a few times. The chain has TRBV7-9 and TRBJ2-3; D is unresolved. Trimming removed 0 bases at V and 2 bases at J, with 15 bases between. This CDR3 contains 17 residues. Germline V gene data show CDR1 as SEHNR and CDR2 as FQNEAQ (reference sequence). In DNA form, the CDR3 reads TGTGCCAGCAGCTTAGCGGGTTCCAGTTCTCTCACAGATACGCAGTATTTT. It is translated as CASSLAGSSSLTDTQYF.

The chain employs TRBV15 and TRBJ1-2; weak D call: TRBD1 (5 bases). CDR1 and CDR2 (germline): LNHNV, YYDKDF (reference sequence). The CDR3 loop spans 14 amino acids. V shed 3 bases and J shed 6 bases, with 14 bases lying between them. CDR3 in amino acids: CATSRGPAIDGYTF. The CDR3, as DNA: TGTGCCACCAGCAGGGGACCGGCGATTGATGGCTACACCTTC.

In its sample, this clonotype was seen a few times. The chain links TRBV12-3 or TRBV12-4 to TRBJ2-7; D unresolved. Trimming stripped 8 bases from V and 0 bases from J, with 11 bases between. The CDR3 is made up of 13 amino acids. The CDR3, as DNA: TGTGCCAGCGAAGGGAAGAGCTCCTACGAGCAGTACTTC. It is translated as CASEGKSSYEQYF.

A note on this clonotype: A single base separates this from a much larger clone, so it may be a read error. The chain recombines TRBV3-1 with TRBJ1-1; 10 bases agree with TRBD1. CDR1 and CDR2 from the germline V gene are LGHDT and YNNKEL (reference sequence). The CDR3 has 14 residues. CDR3 DNA sequence: TGTGCCAGCAGTCAAGGGACAGGGGACACTGAAGCTTTCTTT. It specifies CASSQGTGDTEAFF.

The chain joins TRBV11-1 to TRBJ1-1; D is ambiguous. Trimming took off 5 bases at V and 2 bases at J, with 9 bases between the two ends. The CDR3 runs to 13 residues. Germline lookup yields CDR1 SGHAT and CDR2 FQDESV (reference sequence). The chain's CDR3 is CASSVTRNTEAFF. The CDR3 nucleotides read TGTGCCAGCAGCGTTACACGCAACACTGAAGCTTTCTTT.

The chain is built from TRBV2 and TRBJ2-4; the D gene is possibly TRBD2 (6 bases). The CDR3 sequence is 13 residues long. V was pared by 7 bases and J by 2 bases, with 9 bases between. The germline V gene encodes CDR1 SNHLY and CDR2 FYNNEI. The CDR3 region has the DNA TGTGCCAGCAACGGGGGTTCCAAAAACATTCAGTACTTC. This sequence encodes CASNGGSKNIQYF.

This clonotype was observed a handful of times. CDR3 nucleotide sequence: TGTGCCAGCCGCCGGGACAGCGGAGAGACCCAGTACTTC. This translates into CASRRDSGETQYF. The V gene is TRBV2, the J gene TRBJ2-5; TRBD1 matches 7 bases. Germline trimming cut 8 bases from V and 4 bases from J; bases unmatched to any gene: 7. Germline lookup yields CDR1 SNHLY and CDR2 FYNNEI. This CDR3 has 13 residues.

This chain links TRBV20-1 with TRBJ1-6, with D unresolved. Germline V CDR1 and CDR2: DFQATT, SNEGSKA (reference sequence). The CDR3 loop spans 14 amino acids. The V end was cut by 3 bases, the J end by 6 bases, with 12 bases between. CDR3 loop: CSARGSGFNSPLHF. The DNA of the CDR3 is TGCAGTGCTAGGGGGAGCGGGTTTAATTCACCCCTCCACTTT.

This clonotype was seen more than once but under ten times. The chain employs TRBV7-2 and TRBJ2-3, with D perhaps matching TRBD1 or TRBD2 (5 bases each). This CDR3 is built from 16 residues. Germline V lookup: CDR1 SGHTA, CDR2 FQGNSA. The V end was cut by 1 base, the J end by 0 bases, with 11 bases between. In DNA, the CDR3 is TGTGCCAGCAGCTTAGACCCGGGGCGGAGCACAGATACGCAGTATTTT. It is translated as CASSLDPGRSTDTQYF.

The sample holds many counts of this clonotype. The J gene is TRBJ2-3, the V gene TRBV6-6; no firm D call. This CDR3 is built from 17 residues. The germline V gene encodes CDR1 MNHNY and CDR2 SVGAGI (reference sequence). V was shortened by 0 bases and J by 1 base, with 14 bases between the two germline ends. The CDR3: CASSYSNRDSGTDTQYF. The DNA of the CDR3 is TGTGCCAGCAGTTACTCGAATCGCGACTCTGGCACAGATACGCAGTATTTT.

This clonotype has more than one count but fewer than ten. CDR3 region: CASSEARYTEAFF. CDR3 sequence (DNA): TGTGCCAGCAGTGAAGCCAGGTACACTGAAGCTTTCTTT. The chain has TRBV6-1 and TRBJ1-1; no reliable D call. Germline V lookup: CDR1 MNHNS, CDR2 SASEGT. Trimming pared 0 bases from V and 3 bases from J, leaving 5 bases between. This CDR3 has 13 residues.

The rearrangement uses TRBV11-1 and TRBJ1-1; 9 nucleotides align to TRBD1. Germline V lookup: CDR1 SGHAT, CDR2 FQDESV (reference sequence). The V segment lost 7 bases and the J segment 1 base; nucleotides outside the gene matches: 16. The CDR3 extends over 18 amino acids. The CDR3, as DNA: TGTGCCAGCAACCATCCTACCGGGACAGGGTTGAAGAACACTGAAGCTTTCTTT. Residues: CASNHPTGTGLKNTEAFF.

This clonotype came up a few times. J is TRBJ1-5 and V is TRBV12-3 or TRBV12-4; maybe TRBD1 (6 bases). The CDR3 runs 14 residues. V was pared by 4 bases and J by 0 bases, with 7 bases between. The CDR3: CASSWTDSNQPQHF. CDR3 DNA sequence: TGTGCCAGCAGTTGGACAGATAGCAATCAGCCCCAGCATTTT.